The 27 T cell receptor beta chains below all came from one sample that was sequenced in a study of beta chain features in type 1 diabetes. Since all of the isolated RNA was reverse transcribed, expressed TCRB transcripts were what got sequenced. Measured with immunoSEQ multiplex PCR; TCRdb has only the in-frame clones, and not every one. The sample holds about 240,000 clones; less than 35% are singletons and the top ten take approximately 4%. Sample: central memory CD4+ T cells from blood. The receptors derive from a man aged 25 to 45 in good health.

The CDR3, as DNA: TGTGCCAGCTCACAGTCGGACAGGGGCTATGGCTACACCTTC. Translated: CASSQSDRGYGYTF. The rearrangement links TRBV18 to TRBJ1-2; 9 nucleotides match TRBD1. Germline CDR1 is KGHSH and CDR2 is LQKENI. This CDR3 is built from 14 residues. V dropped 4 bases and J dropped 4; count of bases not matched to a gene: 4.

This clone was found a few times. V usage is TRBV5-1 and J usage is TRBJ2-7; possibly TRBD1 for D (5 bases). The CDR3 has 14 amino acids. In germline, CDR1 is SGHRS, CDR2 YFSETQ. V lost 4 bases to trimming and J lost 0 bases, with 11 bases between them. The chain's CDR3 is CASSTQGSSYEQYF. The CDR3, as DNA: TGCGCCAGCAGCACCCAGGGATCCTCCTACGAGCAGTACTTC.

The chain uses TRBV29-1 and TRBJ2-7; D gene uncertain. This CDR3 comprises 12 residues. CDR1 and CDR2 from the germline V gene are SQVTM and ANQGSEA. V dropped 7 bases and J dropped 8 bases, with 18 bases sitting between them. CDR3 amino acids: CSARHYSGKQYF. DNA of the CDR3: TGCAGCGCCCGACACTATTCTGGTAAGCAGTACTTC.

The rearrangement joins TRBV7-2 to TRBJ2-3; D might be TRBD2 (5 bases). The CDR3 spans 15 residues. CDR1 is SGHTA and CDR2 is FQGNSA in the germline V gene. V lost 5 bases and J lost 2, with 14 bases in between. CDR3 in DNA: TGTGCCAGCAGCCCCGAGGGCTACCCCACAGATACGCAGTATTTT. Encoded protein: CASSPEGYPTDTQYF.

This clone was counted only a few times. The chain combines TRBV10-1 with TRBJ1-1; 9 nucleotides agree with TRBD1. Germline V lookup: CDR1 WNHNN, CDR2 SYGVQD (reference sequence). The junction had 3 bases not matched to a gene; V was cut back by 9 bases and J by 4 bases. The CDR3 has 12 residues. CDR3 coding DNA: TGCGCCAGAGGGACAGGGCGCACTGAAGCTTTCTTT. This sequence encodes CARGTGRTEAFF.

This rearrangement joins TRBV7-2 to TRBJ2-3; D possibly corresponds to TRBD2 (6 bases). Trimming removed 4 bases from V and 5 bases from J, with 16 bases in between. Germline V gene lookup returns CDR1 SGHTA and CDR2 FQGNSA. The CDR3 extends over 15 amino acids. CDR3 DNA: TGTGCCAGCAGCTCAATAGGGGACTCAAGAGATACGCAGTATTTT. This sequence encodes CASSSIGDSRDTQYF.

The chain employs TRBV7-2 and TRBJ2-3; 7 bases agree with TRBD1. The germline gives CDR1 SGHTA, CDR2 FQGNSA. V trimming: 5 bases; J trimming: 3 bases; junction bases outside the gene matches: 8. The CDR3 runs 15 residues. The CDR3 spells CASSRQGISTDTQYF. In nucleotides, the CDR3 is TGTGCCAGCAGCAGACAGGGAATTAGTACAGATACGCAGTATTTT.

This clone has only a few counts. This specimen includes other DNA sequences encoding the same CDR3. V usage is TRBV5-1 and J usage is TRBJ2-2; D remains ambiguous. The germline V and J ends were trimmed by 3 bases and 0 bases, with 9 bases remaining between them. Looked up from germline, CDR1 is SGHRS and CDR2 is YFSETQ. There are 15 residues in the CDR3. This chain's CDR3 is CASSSRSSNTGELFF. CDR3 in DNA: TGCGCCAGCAGCTCCCGAAGTTCGAACACCGGGGAGCTGTTTTTT. The whole variable domain, remainder taken from reference TRBV5-1 and TRBJ2-2, is KAGVTQTPRYLIKTRGQQVTLSCSPISGHRSVSWYQQTPGQGLQFLFEYFSETQRNKGNFPGRFSGRQFSNSRSEMNVSTLELGDSALYLCASSSRSSNTGELFFGEGSRLTVL.

There are a few counts of this clone. J is TRBJ1-2 and V is TRBV7-9; D remains unclear. V dropped 1 base and J dropped 1 base, with 4 bases sitting between them. Germline V gives CDR1 SEHNR, CDR2 FQNEAQ (reference sequence). The CDR3 runs to 13 residues. Here the CDR3 reads CASSLEINYGYTF. For the CDR3, the DNA is TGTGCCAGCAGCTTAGAAATTAACTATGGCTACACCTTC.

The V gene is TRBV7-2, the J gene TRBJ1-1; the D gene is possibly TRBD1 (5 bases). Trimming took 5 bases from V and 1 from J, leaving 11 bases between them. CDR3 length: 14 amino acids. The V gene's germline CDR1 is SGHTA and CDR2 FQGNSA. The CDR3 sequence: CASSPGPKNTEAFF. The CDR3 region has the DNA TGTGCCAGCAGCCCGGGACCGAAGAACACTGAAGCTTTCTTT. Full variable domain (rest looked up from reference TRBV7-2 and TRBJ1-1): GAGVSQSPSNKVTEKGKDVELRCDPISGHTALYWYRQSLGQGLEFLIYFQGNSAPDKSGLPSDRFSAERTGGSVSTLTIQRTQQEDSAVYLCASSPGPKNTEAFFGQGTRLTVV.

This chain connects TRBV5-1 to TRBJ2-7; TRBD2 is a possible D gene (5 bases). V lost 4 bases, J lost 0 bases, and 14 bases lay in between. The CDR3 totals 15 residues. CDR1 SGHRS and CDR2 YFSETQ come from the germline V gene. The CDR3 DNA follows: TGCGCCAGCAGCCCCGGACTTAGAAGCTCCTACGAGCAGTACTTC. This sequence encodes CASSPGLRSSYEQYF.

This chain connects TRBV7-2 to TRBJ2-3; the D gene is possibly TRBD2 (6 bases). The germline V gene encodes CDR1 SGHTA and CDR2 FQGNSA. Trimming shortened V by 6 bases and J by 4 bases, and 14 bases separated the two germline ends. The CDR3 has 14 residues. CDR3 loop: CASRRGAGADTQYF. For the CDR3, the DNA is TGTGCCAGCAGGCGGGGCGCCGGGGCAGATACGCAGTATTTT.

This clone was detected a few times. Within the sample, other DNA sequences also encode this same CDR3. This chain links TRBV18 with TRBJ2-5; D is unresolved. The V end lost 2 bases, the J end lost 0 bases, and 4 bases lay between the germline ends. Germline V gives CDR1 KGHSH, CDR2 LQKENI. The CDR3 is made up of 13 amino acids. The CDR3 DNA sequence: TGTGCCAGCTCACCATCGTACCAAGAGACCCAGTACTTC. This codes for CASSPSYQETQYF.

The chain employs TRBV14 and TRBJ2-7, with 9 bases fitting TRBD2. After removal of 4 bases from V and 0 bases from J, the junction contained 7 bases not matched to a gene. Germline CDR1 and CDR2: SGHDN and FVKESK. The length of the CDR3 is 16 residues. CDR3 protein: CASSPTTSGDSYEQYF. CDR3 bases: TGTGCCAGCAGCCCTACGACTAGCGGAGACTCCTACGAGCAGTACTTC.

The table lists this clone with a count of one. This chain connects TRBV7-6 to TRBJ2-1, with TRBD2 matching 9 bases. V shed 3 bases and J 6 bases; nucleotides not matched to a gene: 9. Germline values: CDR1 SGHVS, CDR2 FNYEAQ. The CDR3 runs to 16 residues. The CDR3 DNA is TGTGCCAGCAGCTTGGCATCAGCGGGGGGAGGCAATGAGCAGTTCTTC. It is translated as CASSLASAGGGNEQFF. Supplemented by reference TRBV7-6 and TRBJ2-1, the full variable domain reads GAGVSQSPRYKVTKRGQDVALRCDPISGHVSLYWYRQALGQGPEFLTYFNYEAQQDKSGLPNDRFSAERPEGSISTLTIQRTEQRDSAMYRCASSLASAGGGNEQFFGPGTRLTVL.

In its sample, this clone was seen a few times. V gene TRBV29-1 combines with J gene TRBJ2-7; the D is unclear. The germline CDR1 and CDR2 sequences are SQVTM and ANQGSEA. The CDR3 extends over 14 amino acids. Between the trimmed V and J ends, which lost 7 bases and 0 bases, there was a span of 16 bases. The CDR3 protein is CSAQATANSYEQYF. The CDR3 DNA sequence: TGCAGCGCTCAGGCGACGGCCAACTCCTACGAGCAGTACTTC.

The chain employs TRBV30 and TRBJ1-6; D might be TRBD1 (5 bases). CDR3 length: 16 residues. Germline V CDR1 and CDR2: GTSNPN, SVGIG (reference sequence). Trimming took 0 bases from V and 5 from J, leaving 14 bases between them. The CDR3: CAWSVIGGRDNSPLHF. Here the CDR3 DNA reads TGTGCCTGGAGTGTAATCGGGGGACGGGATAATTCACCCCTCCACTTT.

This rearrangement joins TRBV5-1 to TRBJ2-1; D is unclear. From germline, CDR1 is SGHRS and CDR2 YFSETQ. The CDR3 consists of 11 residues. Trimming took 0 bases from V and 10 from J, leaving 5 bases between them. CDR3 protein: CASSLAQEQFF. The DNA of the CDR3 is TGCGCCAGCAGCTTGGCACAAGAGCAGTTCTTC.

This clone was counted a few times. An end of the junction does not agree with germline; a read error may underlie this. CDR3 sequence reads: CSVGSDRGSQSF. The CDR3, as DNA: TGCAGCGTTGGTTCGGACAGGGGATCTCAGTCATTT. The chain combines TRBV29-1 with TRBJ2-3; 9 bases map to TRBD1. The CDR3 is 12 residues long. CDR1 is SQVTM and CDR2 is ANQGSEA in the germline V gene.

Only a few counts were recorded for this clone. The same CDR3 is also encoded by other DNA sequences in this sample. The rearrangement joins TRBV19 to TRBJ2-5; D not resolved. The V and J ends lost 5 bases and 2 bases respectively, with 9 bases between them. Per the germline V gene, CDR1 is LNHDA and CDR2 is SQIVND (reference sequence). This CDR3 contains 13 residues. Here the CDR3 reads CASSSGSQETQYF. CDR3 sequence (DNA): TGTGCCAGTAGTTCCGGTAGTCAAGAGACCCAGTACTTC.

The J gene is TRBJ1-1, the V gene TRBV7-8; TRBD1 agrees at 7 bases. This CDR3 has 17 amino acids. The germline gives CDR1 SGHVS, CDR2 FQNEAQ. With 2 bases clipped from V and 4 bases from J, the junction kept 13 bases outside the gene matches. The CDR3 loop reads CASSLRTGGGTSTEAFF. The CDR3 DNA follows: TGTGCCAGCAGCTTACGGACAGGTGGAGGTACATCCACTGAAGCTTTCTTT.

The chain has TRBV11-2 and TRBJ2-1; a possible D gene is TRBD2 (6 bases). Trimming removed 2 bases from V and 7 bases from J, with 15 bases in between. The CDR3 contains 15 residues. CDR1 SGHAT and CDR2 FQNNGV come from the germline V gene. The CDR3 sequence is CASSLPRIRENEQFF. DNA for the CDR3: TGTGCCAGCAGCTTACCCCGAATTCGGGAGAATGAGCAGTTCTTC. The complete variable domain, with remaining parts taken from reference TRBV11-2 and TRBJ2-1, reads EAGVAQSPRYKIIEKRQSVAFWCNPISGHATLYWYQQILGQGPKLLIQFQNNGVVDDSQLPKDRFSAERLKGVDSTLKIQPAKLEDSAVYLCASSLPRIRENEQFFGPGTRLTVL.

The chain combines TRBV27 with TRBJ2-7; D uncertain. The CDR3 consists of 13 residues. The ends were cut back, 5 bases at V and 1 base at J, with 9 bases in the middle. Germline V lookup: CDR1 MNHEY, CDR2 SMNVEV (reference sequence). The DNA for the CDR3 is TGTGCCAGCAGTCCACGGGTTTCCTACGAGCAGTACTTC. Its translation: CASSPRVSYEQYF.

A few counts support this clone. V gene TRBV30 combines with J gene TRBJ1-5; 8 nucleotides match TRBD1. The CDR3 loop spans 13 amino acids. The germline CDR1 and CDR2 sequences are GTSNPN and SVGIG (reference sequence). After removal of 2 bases from V and 4 bases from J, the junction contained 1 base not matched to a gene. The CDR3 DNA reads as TGTGCCTGGAGTAGGACAGGGAATCAGCCCCAGCATTTT. Amino acid sequence: CAWSRTGNQPQHF.

The chain is built from TRBV7-2 and TRBJ2-5; D might be TRBD1 or TRBD2, each matching 5 bases. Deletions cut 4 bases from V and 5 bases from J, with 20 bases between. Germline assignment: CDR1 SGHTA and CDR2 FQGNSA. The CDR3 is 16 amino acids. DNA for the CDR3: TGTGCCAGCAGCTCGACGCCGGGACCCCGCGTTGAGACCCAGTACTTC. Protein: CASSSTPGPRVETQYF. Based on the CDR3 plus reference TRBV7-2 and TRBJ2-5, the full variable domain is GAGVSQSPSNKVTEKGKDVELRCDPISGHTALYWYRQSLGQGLEFLIYFQGNSAPDKSGLPSDRFSAERTGGSVSTLTIQRTQQEDSAVYLCASSSTPGPRVETQYFGPGTRLLVL.

This clone was seen a handful of times. CDR3 sequence: CATSRGLISEQFF. The DNA of the CDR3 is TGTGCCACCAGCAGAGGCCTTATAAGTGAGCAGTTCTTC. The V gene is TRBV15, the J gene TRBJ2-1; D unresolved. Germline V lookup: CDR1 LNHNV, CDR2 YYDKDF (reference sequence). The CDR3 covers 13 residues. V was pared by 1 base and J by 9 bases, with 10 bases between.

The chain combines TRBV6-6 with TRBJ2-7, with D possibly matching TRBD2 (5 bases). The germline CDR1 and CDR2 sequences are MNHNY and SVGAGI (reference sequence). This CDR3 is built from 12 residues. V lost 7 bases to trimming and J lost 6 bases, with 13 bases between them. The DNA of the CDR3 is TGTGCCAGCACCCTCGGAGGTTCCGAGCAGTACTTC. Protein product: CASTLGGSEQYF.